The following is a TCR beta chain sequence with its context. Its target is not known. This entry comes from a study of vaccination and CD4 T cells after COVID-19. Germline V gene sequence: CDR1 MNHNS, CDR2 SASEGT. V lost 6 bases to trimming and J lost 7 bases, with 15 bases between them. The CDR3 spans 13 residues. Treatment reported: approximately 9-day PBMC culture with coronavirus spike peptide pools or control peptides (ViraFEST assay). Under the ViraFEST approach, antigen-specific T cells were expanded with peptide pools and TCRs subsequently sequenced. Sequencing of the DNA from cultured CD4+ T cells was carried out with the Oncomine TCR Beta short-read assay. Using its own MiXCR run on the PCR reads, TCRdb lists one record per CDR3 protein. The data contain 9,500 to 15,000 distinct CDR3 sequences, roughly 66% of them seen just once; the ten biggest clones take up less than 9%. Overall study findings and caveats: In convalescent patients, 304 of 307 vaccine-specific clones were spike mono-reactive.

The rearrangement joins TRBV6-1 to TRBJ2-5; D gene unclear. This receptor was taken from a human donor who had recovered from COVID-19. Specimen: CD4+ T cells from blood, cultured in vitro, collected before SARS-CoV-2 vaccination. For the CDR3, the DNA is TGTGCCAGCAGCCCAGGCAAGGGAACGACCCAGTACTTC. It codes for CASSPGKGTTQYF.